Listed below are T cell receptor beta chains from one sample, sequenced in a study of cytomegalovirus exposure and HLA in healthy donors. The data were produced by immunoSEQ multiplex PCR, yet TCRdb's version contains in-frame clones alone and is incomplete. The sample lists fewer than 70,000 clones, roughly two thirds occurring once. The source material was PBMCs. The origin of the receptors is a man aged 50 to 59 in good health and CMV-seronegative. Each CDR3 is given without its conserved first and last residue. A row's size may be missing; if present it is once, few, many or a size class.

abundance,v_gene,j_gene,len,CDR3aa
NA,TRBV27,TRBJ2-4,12,ASSLPGFGNIQY
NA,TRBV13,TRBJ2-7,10,ASSLRTGEQY
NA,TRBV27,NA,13,ASSFTGLSSYEQY
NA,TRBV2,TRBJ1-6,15,ASSYQRPGQGNSPLH
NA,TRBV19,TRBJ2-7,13,ASSRGGLSSYEQY
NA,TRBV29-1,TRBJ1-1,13,SADGQGRMNTEAF
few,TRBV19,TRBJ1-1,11,ASSMVRETEAF
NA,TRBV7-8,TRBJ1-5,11,ASSPIEGQPQH
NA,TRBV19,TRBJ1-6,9,ASSIGRALH
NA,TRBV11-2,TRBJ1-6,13,ASTRTRSYNSPLH
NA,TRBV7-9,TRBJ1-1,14,ASTPDSNFAFAEAF
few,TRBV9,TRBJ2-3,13,ASGTSGTSTDTQY
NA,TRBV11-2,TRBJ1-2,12,ASSPARGYYGYT
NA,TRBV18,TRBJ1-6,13,ASSRDSPNNSPLH
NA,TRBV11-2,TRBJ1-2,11,ASSLDRVAGYT
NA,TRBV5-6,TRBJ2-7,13,ASRRGGGGSYEQY
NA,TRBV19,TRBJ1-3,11,ASSIDMGNTIY
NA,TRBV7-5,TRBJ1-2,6,ARYGYT
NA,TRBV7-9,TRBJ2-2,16,ASSWAPLADRNTGELF
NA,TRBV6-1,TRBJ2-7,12,ASSEQGSSYEQY
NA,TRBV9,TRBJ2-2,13,ASSTPAGLGGELF
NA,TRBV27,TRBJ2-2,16,ASSSLGRTSGGTGELF
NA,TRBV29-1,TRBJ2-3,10,SVEESTDTQY
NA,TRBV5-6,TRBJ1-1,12,ASSLVGVRGQAF
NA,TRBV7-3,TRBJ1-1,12,ASSAGTGGTEAF
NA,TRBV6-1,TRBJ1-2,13,ASRGGQVANYGYT
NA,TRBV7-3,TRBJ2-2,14,ASSPGGQVRGRELF
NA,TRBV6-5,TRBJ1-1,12,ASRQSGGRTEAF
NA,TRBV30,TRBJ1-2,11,AWGGQGIGGYT
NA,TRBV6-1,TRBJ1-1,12,ASSLGRMNTEAF
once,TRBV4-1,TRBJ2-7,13,ASSPFGTRSYEQY
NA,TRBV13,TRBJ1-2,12,ASSVTGNHYGYT
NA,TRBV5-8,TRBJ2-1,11,ASSLIGGCEQF
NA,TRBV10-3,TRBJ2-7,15,AISDRRNGTGGYEQY
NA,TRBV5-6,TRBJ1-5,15,ASSLVEKTKRNQPQH
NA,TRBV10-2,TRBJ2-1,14,ASSDRTSRSYNEQF
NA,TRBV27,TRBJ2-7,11,ALYLGGGGEQY
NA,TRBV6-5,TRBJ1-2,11,ASSQGSDYGYT
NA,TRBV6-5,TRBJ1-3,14,ASSYSVRSGGNTIY
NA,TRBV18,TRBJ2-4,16,ASSPLGGRGFTKNIQY
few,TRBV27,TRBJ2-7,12,ASSLTAGSYEQY
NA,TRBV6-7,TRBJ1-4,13,ASSYSSGGGEKLF
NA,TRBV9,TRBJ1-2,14,ASSVDRGLNFDGYT
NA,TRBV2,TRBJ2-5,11,ASHRGQQETQY
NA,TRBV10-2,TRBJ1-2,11,ASTDGDFYGYT
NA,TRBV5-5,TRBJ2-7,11,ASSNGRENEQY
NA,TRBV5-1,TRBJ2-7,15,ASSPGQGASHPYEQY
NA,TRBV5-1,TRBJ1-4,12,ASSSTGENEKLF
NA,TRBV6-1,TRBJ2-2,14,ASSGPTGVNTGELF
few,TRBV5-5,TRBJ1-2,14,ASSLETGLTNYGYT
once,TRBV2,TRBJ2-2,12,ASSILASTGELF
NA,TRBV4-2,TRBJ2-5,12,ASSQESTKETQY
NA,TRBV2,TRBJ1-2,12,ASTNPSTGHGYT
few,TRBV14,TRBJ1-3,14,ASSQEGGYSGNTIY
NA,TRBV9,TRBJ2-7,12,ASSVSGGTYEQY